The 8 T cell receptor beta chains in this list originate from one sample, sequenced in a study of cytomegalovirus exposure and HLA in healthy donors. Amplification used 60 Vbeta primers and 13 Jbeta primers. Clones were read by immunoSEQ multiplex PCR, and TCRdb kept only the in-frame ones, dropping some. The sample has over 200,000 clones, almost 80% seen once. Source material: PBMCs. The receptors here all came from a male donor in good health and CMV-seronegative.

The V and J genes are TRBV27 and TRBJ2-2; tentative D call: TRBD1 (7 bases). The CDR3 contains 15 residues. The germline V gene encodes CDR1 MNHEY and CDR2 SMNVEV (reference sequence). Trimming cost V 5 bases and J 6 bases, with 16 bases left between them. The CDR3 nucleotides are TGTGCCAGCAGTCAGCGACTCAGGGGGGCCGGGGAGCTGTTTTTT. Residues: CASSQRLRGAGELFF.

The V and J genes are TRBV5-6 and TRBJ2-5; weak D call: TRBD2 (6 bases). Germline CDR1 reads SGHDT; CDR2 reads YYEEEE. Trimming removed 4 bases from V and 2 bases from J, with 12 bases in between. The CDR3 loop spans 14 amino acids. Here the CDR3 reads CASSLVDYQETQYF. In DNA, the CDR3 is TGTGCCAGCAGCCTCGTGGACTATCAAGAGACCCAGTACTTC.

The chain links TRBV2 to TRBJ2-2, with D possibly matching TRBD2 (6 bases). CDR3 length equals 15 residues. CDR1 and CDR2 (germline): SNHLY, FYNNEI. The V gene lost 2 bases and the J gene lost 4 bases, with 11 bases spanning the gap. The CDR3 loop is CASSEQAGRTGELFF. The CDR3 DNA reads TGTGCCAGCAGTGAACAAGCGGGCCGCACCGGGGAGCTGTTTTTT.

CDR3 in DNA: TGTGCCAGCAGCTTCCGGGACAGAAACACCGGGGAGCTGTTTTTT. Protein sequence: CASSFRDRNTGELFF. The gene calls are TRBV5-5 and TRBJ2-2, with 7 positions matching TRBD1. The junction had 3 bases not matched to a gene; V was cut back by 2 bases and J by 2 bases. The CDR3 is 15 amino acids. The germline CDR1 and CDR2 sequences are SGHKS and YYEKEE (reference sequence).

This chain joins TRBV5-1 and TRBJ1-2; 10 nucleotides line up with TRBD1. Germline assignment: CDR1 SGHRS and CDR2 YFSETQ. V lost 0 bases and J lost 0; bases outside the gene matches: 5. This CDR3 has 17 amino acids. In DNA, the CDR3 is TGCGCCAGCAGCTTGGACACCGGGACAGGGGCTAACTATGGCTACACCTTC. It yields the protein CASSLDTGTGANYGYTF.

This chain uses TRBV5-1 with TRBJ2-7, with 7 bases lining up with TRBD2. J lost 5 bases, V lost 0 bases, and 8 bases had no gene match. This CDR3 has 15 amino acids. The germline V gene has CDR1 SGHRS and CDR2 YFSETQ. The CDR3 protein is CASSLAAGVAHEQYF. CDR3 coding DNA: TGCGCCAGCAGCTTGGCGGCGGGAGTGGCCCACGAGCAGTACTTC.

Comment on this clone: This CDR3 is also generated by other DNA sequences in the sample. V gene TRBV7-3 combines with J gene TRBJ2-5; D perhaps matches TRBD1 (6 bases). The V end lost 2 bases, the J end lost 4 bases, and 8 bases lay between the germline ends. CDR1 and CDR2 from the germline V gene are SGHTA and FQGTGA. The CDR3 extends over 13 amino acids. The CDR3 sequence: CASSLRRGETQYF. The DNA of the CDR3 is TGTGCCAGCAGCTTACGCAGGGGAGAGACCCAGTACTTC.

CDR3 amino acids: CASSLHRDSYEQYF. In DNA form, the CDR3 reads TGTGCCAGCAGCTTACACCGGGACAGTTACGAGCAGTACTTC. This rearrangement joins TRBV6-5 to TRBJ2-7; 7 bases line up with TRBD1. V shed 6 bases, J shed 4 bases, and the junction held 9 bases outside the gene matches. CDR3 length: 14 residues. The V gene's germline CDR1 is MNHEY and CDR2 SVGAGI.